The rows below give T cell receptor beta chains drawn from one sample of a study of blood T cell repertoires in COVID-19. The protocol was immunoSEQ multiplex PCR, while the TCRdb copy is restricted to in-frame clones and leaves out a portion. The sample gives 150,000 to 180,000 clones, 80% to 90% of which show up once; about 15% is in the top ten. Material: peripheral blood. These receptors were taken from a middle-aged woman with acute or convalescent COVID-19. Each CDR3 is given with its conserved first and last residue. D genes are given only for firm matches. Some rows mark clone size as missing; the rest say once, few, many or name a class of expanded clone.

clone_size: -; d_call: -; j_call: TRBJ2-3; v_call: TRBV28; cdr3_aa: CASSLFDMSTDTQYF; cdr3_nt: TGTGCCAGCAGTTTATTCGACATGAGCACAGATACGCAGTATTTT
clone_size: once; d_call: TRBD2; j_call: TRBJ2-5; v_call: TRBV18; cdr3_aa: CASSPIRGERQETQYF; cdr3_nt: TGTGCCAGCTCACCAATCCGGGGGGAGAGACAAGAGACCCAGTACTTC
clone_size: -; d_call: -; j_call: TRBJ2-2; v_call: TRBV6-4; cdr3_aa: CASSDRTNTGELFF; cdr3_nt: TGTGCCAGCAGTGACCGTACTAACACCGGGGAGCTGTTTTTT
clone_size: -; d_call: -; j_call: TRBJ2-2; v_call: TRBV4-2; cdr3_aa: CASSHRGNTGELFF; cdr3_nt: TGTGCCAGCAGCCATCGGGGGAACACCGGGGAGCTGTTTTTT
clone_size: -; d_call: -; j_call: TRBJ2-7; v_call: TRBV5-1; cdr3_aa: CASSVSGLHEQYF; cdr3_nt: TGCGCCAGCAGCGTTTCAGGGCTCCACGAGCAGTACTTC
clone_size: -; d_call: TRBD1; j_call: TRBJ1-2; v_call: TRBV9; cdr3_aa: CASSTGQANYGYTF; cdr3_nt: TGTGCCAGCAGCACAGGACAGGCTAACTATGGCTACACCTTC
clone_size: -; d_call: TRBD2; j_call: TRBJ2-2; v_call: TRBV28; cdr3_aa: CATSHVAGGMNTGELFF; cdr3_nt: TGTGCCACCTCGCACGTAGCGGGGGGGATGAACACCGGGGAGCTGTTTTTT
clone_size: -; d_call: -; j_call: TRBJ1-1; v_call: TRBV19; cdr3_aa: CASRIPTRGTEAFF; cdr3_nt: TGTGCCAGCCGTATCCCAACCCGGGGTACTGAAGCTTTCTTT
clone_size: -; d_call: TRBD1; j_call: TRBJ1-2; v_call: TRBV3-1/TRBV3-2; cdr3_aa: CASRGGQNYGYTF; cdr3_nt: TGTGCCAGCAGGGGGGGACAGAACTATGGCTACACCTTC
clone_size: once; d_call: -; j_call: TRBJ2-5; v_call: TRBV5-4; cdr3_aa: CASSFLGETQYF; cdr3_nt: TGTGCCAGCAGCTTCCTCGGGGAGACCCAGTACTTC
clone_size: -; d_call: -; j_call: TRBJ2-2; v_call: TRBV19; cdr3_aa: CASSMNSNTGELFF; cdr3_nt: TGTGCCAGTAGTATGAATAGCAACACCGGGGAGCTGTTTTTT
clone_size: -; d_call: TRBD1; j_call: TRBJ1-5; v_call: TRBV15; cdr3_aa: CATSRDLSIDRGEYNQPQHF; cdr3_nt: TGTGCCACCAGCAGAGATCTATCAATCGACAGGGGGGAATACAATCAGCCCCAGCATTTT
clone_size: once; d_call: -; j_call: TRBJ2-6; v_call: TRBV19; cdr3_aa: CASSGSPPGANVLTF; cdr3_nt: TGTGCCAGTAGTGGTAGCCCCCCCGGGGCCAACGTCCTGACTTTC
clone_size: -; d_call: TRBD2; j_call: TRBJ2-4; v_call: TRBV19; cdr3_aa: CASSIVRGTSERNIQYF; cdr3_nt: TGTGCCAGTAGTATAGTTCGGGGGACTAGCGAACGAAACATTCAGTACTTC
clone_size: -; d_call: -; j_call: TRBJ2-3; v_call: TRBV12-3/TRBV12-4; cdr3_aa: CASNDRNTDTQYF; cdr3_nt: TGTGCCAGCAACGACAGAAACACAGATACGCAGTATTTT
clone_size: once; d_call: -; j_call: TRBJ1-1; v_call: TRBV19; cdr3_aa: CASSILGGAMNTEAFF; cdr3_nt: TGTGCCAGTAGTATTTTAGGGGGGGCTATGAACACTGAAGCTTTCTTT
clone_size: -; d_call: -; j_call: TRBJ2-7; v_call: TRBV30; cdr3_aa: CAWTTGSDSYEQYF; cdr3_nt: TGTGCCTGGACTACAGGGTCGGATTCCTACGAGCAGTACTTC
clone_size: -; d_call: -; j_call: TRBJ2-5; v_call: TRBV7-7; cdr3_aa: CASSLGRLVQNETQYF; cdr3_nt: TGTGCTAGCAGCTTAGGACGGCTAGTCCAGAACGAGACCCAGTACTTC
clone_size: -; d_call: -; j_call: TRBJ2-3; v_call: TRBV5-4; cdr3_aa: CASSLDEGDTQYF; cdr3_nt: TGTGCCAGCAGCTTGGATGAGGGAGATACGCAGTATTTT
clone_size: -; d_call: TRBD1; j_call: TRBJ1-1; v_call: TRBV15; cdr3_aa: CATSMLDRVNTEAFF; cdr3_nt: TGTGCCACCAGCATGTTGGACAGGGTGAACACTGAAGCTTTCTTT
clone_size: -; d_call: -; j_call: TRBJ1-1; v_call: TRBV7-9; cdr3_aa: CASSLVPQGEAFF; cdr3_nt: TGTGCCAGCAGCTTAGTCCCACAGGGTGAAGCTTTCTTT
clone_size: -; d_call: TRBD2; j_call: TRBJ2-2; v_call: TRBV7-2; cdr3_aa: CASSQGLAGADGELFF; cdr3_nt: TGTGCCAGCAGCCAGGGACTAGCGGGGGCGGACGGGGAGCTGTTTTTT
clone_size: once; d_call: -; j_call: TRBJ2-1; v_call: TRBV5-1; cdr3_aa: CASSVQGGGRDEQFF; cdr3_nt: TGCGCCAGCAGCGTACAGGGCGGCGGTAGGGATGAGCAGTTCTTC
clone_size: -; d_call: TRBD1; j_call: TRBJ2-1; v_call: TRBV29-1; cdr3_aa: CSVLPGQGVISEQFF; cdr3_nt: TGCAGCGTTCTACCGGGACAGGGGGTGATCAGTGAGCAGTTCTTC
clone_size: -; d_call: TRBD1; j_call: TRBJ2-7; v_call: TRBV7-9; cdr3_aa: CASSLNRGLYEQYF; cdr3_nt: TGTGCCAGCAGCTTAAACAGGGGTCTCTACGAGCAGTACTTC
clone_size: -; d_call: -; j_call: TRBJ2-5; v_call: TRBV5-4; cdr3_aa: CASSLASGIETQYF; cdr3_nt: TGTGCCAGCAGCTTGGCCTCGGGAATTGAGACCCAGTACTTC
clone_size: -; d_call: -; j_call: TRBJ1-4; v_call: TRBV11-2; cdr3_aa: CASSLVPGEKLFF; cdr3_nt: TGTGCCAGCAGCTTAGTTCCAGGGGAAAAACTGTTTTTT
clone_size: -; d_call: -; j_call: TRBJ2-2; v_call: TRBV24-1; cdr3_aa: CATSDSRQEVYTGELFF; cdr3_nt: TGTGCCACCAGTGATTCACGACAGGAGGTTTACACCGGGGAGCTGTTTTTT
clone_size: -; d_call: TRBD1; j_call: TRBJ2-7; v_call: TRBV6-1; cdr3_aa: CASNQQGSSYEQYF; cdr3_nt: TGTGCCAGCAATCAACAGGGGAGCTCCTACGAGCAGTACTTC
clone_size: -; d_call: -; j_call: TRBJ1-2; v_call: TRBV6-1; cdr3_aa: CASSEGVYWGGNGYTF; cdr3_nt: TGTGCCAGCAGTGAAGGGGTTTATTGGGGCGGCAATGGCTACACCTTC
clone_size: once; d_call: -; j_call: TRBJ2-2; v_call: TRBV27; cdr3_aa: CASSLGWGTDTGELFF; cdr3_nt: TGTGCCAGCAGTTTAGGTTGGGGCACGGACACCGGGGAGCTGTTTTTT
clone_size: -; d_call: -; j_call: TRBJ1-6; v_call: TRBV5-1; cdr3_aa: CASSLLGMEGSPLHF; cdr3_nt: TGCGCCAGCAGCTTGTTGGGCATGGAGGGTTCACCCCTCCACTTT
clone_size: -; d_call: -; j_call: TRBJ1-5; v_call: TRBV2; cdr3_aa: CASSGRAAQPQHF; cdr3_nt: TGTGCCAGCAGCGGCAGGGCGGCTCAGCCCCAGCATTTT
clone_size: -; d_call: TRBD1; j_call: TRBJ1-4; v_call: TRBV28; cdr3_aa: CASSFLSGQGDEKLFF; cdr3_nt: TGTGCCAGCAGTTTCCTGTCTGGACAGGGTGATGAAAAACTGTTTTTT
clone_size: -; d_call: -; j_call: TRBJ2-3; v_call: TRBV7-3; cdr3_aa: CASSPRDTQYF; cdr3_nt: TGTGCCAGCAGCCCCCGGGATACGCAGTATTTT
clone_size: -; d_call: TRBD2; j_call: TRBJ2-1; v_call: TRBV6-4; cdr3_aa: CASSDGTSGNEQFF; cdr3_nt: TGTGCCAGCAGTGATGGGACTAGCGGCAATGAGCAGTTCTTC
clone_size: -; d_call: -; j_call: TRBJ1-1; v_call: TRBV27; cdr3_aa: CASSPLNSVNTEAFF; cdr3_nt: TGTGCCAGCAGTCCCTTAAATTCTGTGAACACTGAAGCTTTCTTT
clone_size: -; d_call: TRBD1; j_call: TRBJ1-2; v_call: TRBV12-5; cdr3_aa: CASGLVPTGGYGYTF; cdr3_nt: TGTGCTAGTGGTTTGGTCCCGACAGGGGGCTATGGCTACACCTTC
clone_size: -; d_call: -; j_call: TRBJ2-2; v_call: TRBV9; cdr3_aa: CASSVSLNTGELFF; cdr3_nt: TGTGCCAGCAGTGTTTCACTGAACACCGGGGAGCTGTTTTTT
clone_size: once; d_call: TRBD1; j_call: TRBJ2-3; v_call: TRBV24-1; cdr3_aa: CATSDLGQDSSTDTQYF; cdr3_nt: TGTGCCACCAGTGACCTCGGACAGGACTCTAGCACAGATACGCAGTATTTT
clone_size: -; d_call: TRBD2; j_call: TRBJ2-3; v_call: TRBV9; cdr3_aa: CASSVSTSGPTDTQYF; cdr3_nt: TGTGCCAGCAGCGTTTCGACTAGCGGACCCACAGATACGCAGTATTTT
clone_size: -; d_call: TRBD2; j_call: TRBJ2-3; v_call: TRBV6-4; cdr3_aa: CASSSGTSGGSTDTQYF; cdr3_nt: TGTGCCAGCAGTTCCGGGACTAGCGGGGGGAGCACAGATACGCAGTATTTT
clone_size: -; d_call: -; j_call: TRBJ1-5; v_call: TRBV24-1; cdr3_aa: CATQDRGNQPQHF; cdr3_nt: TGTGCCACCCAGGACAGAGGCAATCAGCCCCAGCATTTT
clone_size: -; d_call: TRBD2; j_call: TRBJ2-3; v_call: TRBV9; cdr3_aa: CASSAGTSGGADTQYF; cdr3_nt: TGTGCCAGCAGCGCCGGGACTAGCGGGGGAGCAGATACGCAGTATTTT
clone_size: once; d_call: -; j_call: TRBJ1-1; v_call: TRBV2; cdr3_aa: CASTRVSETEAFF; cdr3_nt: TGTGCCAGCACAAGAGTTAGCGAAACTGAAGCTTTCTTT
clone_size: -; d_call: -; j_call: TRBJ2-3; v_call: TRBV24-1; cdr3_aa: CATTDSTSTDTQYF; cdr3_nt: TGTGCCACCACAGACAGTACTAGCACAGATACGCAGTATTTT
clone_size: -; d_call: -; j_call: TRBJ2-7; v_call: TRBV5-1; cdr3_aa: CASSLVGGNEQYF; cdr3_nt: TGCGCCAGCAGCTTGGTTGGGGGCAACGAGCAGTACTTC